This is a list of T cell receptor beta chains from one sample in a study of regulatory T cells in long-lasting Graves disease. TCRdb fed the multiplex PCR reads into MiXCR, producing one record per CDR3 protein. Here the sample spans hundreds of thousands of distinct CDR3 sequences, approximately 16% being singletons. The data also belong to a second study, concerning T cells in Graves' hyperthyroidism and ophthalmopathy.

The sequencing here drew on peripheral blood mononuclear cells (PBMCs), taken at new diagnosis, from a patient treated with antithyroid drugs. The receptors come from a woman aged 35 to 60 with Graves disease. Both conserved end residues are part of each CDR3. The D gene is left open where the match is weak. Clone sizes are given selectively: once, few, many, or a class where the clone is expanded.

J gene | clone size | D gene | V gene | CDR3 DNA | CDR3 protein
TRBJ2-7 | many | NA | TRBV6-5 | TGTGCCAGCAGTTACTTGGGACAAGCCTACGAGCAGTACTTC | CASSYLGQAYEQYF
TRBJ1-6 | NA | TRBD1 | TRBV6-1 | TGTGCCAGCAGGATGACAGGGAATTCACCCCTCCACTTT | CASRMTGNSPLHF
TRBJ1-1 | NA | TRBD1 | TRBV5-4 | TGTGCCAGCAGCGATCCGACAGGGGAAGCTTTCTTT | CASSDPTGEAFF
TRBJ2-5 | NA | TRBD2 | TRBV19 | TGTGCCAGTAGTGGTCAGGGAGGGGCAGAGACCCAGTACTTC | CASSGQGGAETQYF
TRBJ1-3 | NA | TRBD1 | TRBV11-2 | TGTGCCAGCAGCTATTACCAGGGGGCACCCTCTGGAAACACCATATATTTT | CASSYYQGAPSGNTIYF
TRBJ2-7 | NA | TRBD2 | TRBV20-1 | TGCAGTGCTAGAGACGCGGGGGGGCCGTTCAAGTACTTC | CSARDAGGPFKYF
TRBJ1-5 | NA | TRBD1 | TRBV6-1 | TGTGCCAGCAGCCAAATACAGGGGGCTAGTCAGCCCCAGCATTTT | CASSQIQGASQPQHF
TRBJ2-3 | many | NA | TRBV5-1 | TGCGCCAGCAGCTTGGCCAAGGTGGCATGGACAGTCAAAGAAGGCACAGATACGCAGTATTTT | CASSLAKVAWTVKEGTDTQYF
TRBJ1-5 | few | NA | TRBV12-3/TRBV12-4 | TGTGCCAGCAGTTTAGTTTTCAGCAATGATCAGCCCCAGCATTTT | CASSLVFSNDQPQHF
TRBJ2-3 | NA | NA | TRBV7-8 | TGTGCCAGCAGCAAAGAGGCCACGAAATGGGATACGCAGTATTTT | CASSKEATKWDTQYF
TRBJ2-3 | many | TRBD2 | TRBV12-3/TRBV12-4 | TGTGCCAGCAGTTCTTCTAGCGGGAGCACAGATACGCAGTATTTT | CASSSSSGSTDTQYF
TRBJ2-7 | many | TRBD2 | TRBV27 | TGTGCCAGCAGTTTCGGCGGGGGATCCTACGAGCAGTACTTC | CASSFGGGSYEQYF
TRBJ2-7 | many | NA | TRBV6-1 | TGTGCCAGCAGTGAAACCCGTTCCTACGAGCAGTACTTC | CASSETRSYEQYF
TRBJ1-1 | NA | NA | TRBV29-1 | TGCAGCGTTGGGCTGCCGGCAGAGAACACTGAAGCTTTCTTT | CSVGLPAENTEAFF
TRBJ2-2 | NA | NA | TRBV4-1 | TGCGCCAGCAGCCAAGTATCTAGGGGGAACACCGGGGAGCTGTTTTTT | CASSQVSRGNTGELFF
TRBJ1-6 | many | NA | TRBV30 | TGTGCCTGGCTTGGGCCCCCCGGATCACCCCTCCACTTT | CAWLGPPGSPLHF
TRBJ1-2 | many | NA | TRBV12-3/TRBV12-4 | TGTGCCAGCAGTTCCCAGGGTCGGTATGGCTACACCTTC | CASSSQGRYGYTF
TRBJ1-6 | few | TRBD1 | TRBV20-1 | TGCAGTGCCACCCAGGGGGCGCCGGGTTCACCCCTCCACTTT | CSATQGAPGSPLHF
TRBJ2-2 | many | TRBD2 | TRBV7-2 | TGTGCCAGCAGCTTAGCGGGAGGGGACCGGACCGGGGAGCTGTTTTTT | CASSLAGGDRTGELFF
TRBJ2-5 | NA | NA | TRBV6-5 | TGTGCCAGCAGTTCCATCCCGGAAGTAGGGCAAGAGACCCAGTACTTC | CASSSIPEVGQETQYF
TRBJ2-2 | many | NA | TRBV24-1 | TGTGCCACAATGGGACTTAGGAACACCGGGGAGCTGTTTTTT | CATMGLRNTGELFF
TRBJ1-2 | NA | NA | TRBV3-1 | TGTGCCAGCAGCCAAGCGCCAGGGGCGGGATATGGCTACACCTTC | CASSQAPGAGYGYTF
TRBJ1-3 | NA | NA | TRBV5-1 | TGCGCCAGCAGCTTGGACGGAGGAAACACCATATATTTT | CASSLDGGNTIYF
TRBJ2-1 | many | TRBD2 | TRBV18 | TGTGCCAGCTCACGAACGACTAGCGGGTCCTACAATGAGCAGTTCTTC | CASSRTTSGSYNEQFF
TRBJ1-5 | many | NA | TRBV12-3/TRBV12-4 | TGTGCCAGCAGGCCGGGTGAGCAGCCCCAGCATTTT | CASRPGEQPQHF
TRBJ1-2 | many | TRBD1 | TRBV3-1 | TGTGCCAGCAGCCCGAGACCCGGGACAGGGGGACCAAGCTACACCTTC | CASSPRPGTGGPSYTF
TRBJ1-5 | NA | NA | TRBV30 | TGTGCCTTGAGTGGCGACAGGAATCAGCCCCAGCATTTT | CALSGDRNQPQHF
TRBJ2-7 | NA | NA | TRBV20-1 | TGCAGTGCTAGACCCGGGACCCGAGCCGGCCACGAGCAGTACTTC | CSARPGTRAGHEQYF
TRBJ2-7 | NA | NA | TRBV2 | TGTGCCAGCAGTGATAGGGACCAGCAATCCTACGAGCGGTACTTC | CASSDRDQQSYERYF
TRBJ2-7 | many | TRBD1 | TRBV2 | TGTGCCGGGGCCGGGACAGGGATCAACGAGCAGTACTTC | CAGAGTGINEQYF
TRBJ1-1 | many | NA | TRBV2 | TGTGCCAGCGCCCTAAAGGGGGGAGCTGAAGCTTTCTTT | CASALKGGAEAFF
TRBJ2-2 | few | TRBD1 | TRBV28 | TGTGCCAGCAGTTTTGCCCGGGACAGAAACACCGGGGAGCTGTTTTTT | CASSFARDRNTGELFF
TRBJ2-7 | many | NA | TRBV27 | TGTGCCAGCAGCAGGGAGCCCCGGGGAGAGCAGTACTTC | CASSREPRGEQYF
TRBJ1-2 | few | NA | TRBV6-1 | TGTGCCAGCAGTCCCCTTAGTACTGGGGGCTACACCTTC | CASSPLSTGGYTF
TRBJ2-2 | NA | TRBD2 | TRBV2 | TGTGCCAGCAGCAAGACGGGGGGCGGGGAGCTGTTTTTT | CASSKTGGGELFF
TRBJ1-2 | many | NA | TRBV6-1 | TGTGCCAGCAGAAAAACCGGGACATCTAACTATGGCTACACCTTC | CASRKTGTSNYGYTF
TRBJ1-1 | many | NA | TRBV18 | TGTGCCAGCTCACCGGCAGGGATAAGGGACACTGAAGCTTTCTTT | CASSPAGIRDTEAFF
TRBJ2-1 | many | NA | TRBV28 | TGTGCCAGCAGCTTAAGAGTCAATGAGCAGTTCTTC | CASSLRVNEQFF
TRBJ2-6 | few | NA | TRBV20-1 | TGCAGTGCTACCCAGGGCTCTGGGGCCAACGTCCTGACTTTC | CSATQGSGANVLTF
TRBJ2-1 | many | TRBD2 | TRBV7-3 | TGTGCCAGCAGCTTGGCTAGCGGGGGGCCCCCATCCTACAATGAGCAGTTCTTC | CASSLASGGPPSYNEQFF
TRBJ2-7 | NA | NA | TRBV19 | TGTGCCAGTAGTCCCTCGACAGTAATCTACGAGCAGTACTTC | CASSPSTVIYEQYF
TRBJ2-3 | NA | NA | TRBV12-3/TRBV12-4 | TGTGCCAGCAGTTCGGACTGGCGCCCAAGCACAGATACGCAGTATTTT | CASSSDWRPSTDTQYF
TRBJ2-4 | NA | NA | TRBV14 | TGTGCCAGCAGCCAAGGGGCAGGCATTCAGTACTTC | CASSQGAGIQYF
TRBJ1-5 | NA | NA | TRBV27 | TGTGCCAGCAGTTTATTGGGACCGGGGAATCAGCCCCAGCATTTT | CASSLLGPGNQPQHF
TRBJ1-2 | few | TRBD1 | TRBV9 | TGTGCCAGCAGCGGGGCCGGGACAGAGAGAGGCTACACCTTC | CASSGAGTERGYTF
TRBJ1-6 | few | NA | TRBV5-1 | TGCGCCAGCAGCCCCGACAGGTCCTCACCCCTCCACTTT | CASSPDRSSPLHF
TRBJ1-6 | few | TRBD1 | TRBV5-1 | TGCGCCAGCAGCATGGACAGGGAGTCACCCCTCCACTTT | CASSMDRESPLHF
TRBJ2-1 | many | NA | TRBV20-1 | TGCAGTGCTAGAGTCGGGGGTTCAGATGAGCAGTTCTTC | CSARVGGSDEQFF
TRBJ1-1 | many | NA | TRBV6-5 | TGTGCCAGCAGTTACTCAGACAGTAACACTGAAGCTTTCTTT | CASSYSDSNTEAFF
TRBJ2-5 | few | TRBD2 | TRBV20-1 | TGCAGTGCCTCCGAAGTAGCGGGGGGGCGAGGGACCCAGTACTTC | CSASEVAGGRGTQYF